The 20 T cell receptor beta chains below were found in one sample sequenced in a study of blood T cell repertoires in COVID-19. TCRdb's copy holds only in-frame clones and misses some; the assay was immunoSEQ multiplex PCR. The repertoire has 73,000 or so clones, about 80% of them found once; the top ten carry 6% to 7%. The sample was peripheral blood. These receptors were taken from a woman in her sixties with acute or convalescent COVID-19.

This sequence joins TRBV7-9 and TRBJ1-5, with a weak D call TRBD1 (5 bases). The CDR3 extends over 14 amino acids. V shed 0 bases and J shed 3 bases, with 6 bases lying between them. The germline V gene has CDR1 SEHNR and CDR2 FQNEAQ (reference sequence). CDR3 nucleotide sequence: TGTGCCAGCAGCTTAGCAGGGGACAATCAGCCCCAGCATTTT. Encoded protein: CASSLAGDNQPQHF.

This chain connects TRBV25-1 to TRBJ2-1, with TRBD2 as a possible D gene (6 bases). Trimming stripped 1 base from V and 14 bases from J, with 15 bases between. CDR1 MGHDK and CDR2 SYGVNS come from the germline V gene. This CDR3 comprises 13 residues. The CDR3 spells CASSESHQGGKFF. CDR3 bases: TGTGCCAGCAGTGAATCCCACCAGGGAGGCAAGTTCTTC. The whole variable domain, filled in from reference TRBV25-1 and TRBJ2-1, reads EADIYQTPRYLVIGTGKKITLECSQTMGHDKMYWYQQDPGMELHLIHYSYGVNSTEKGDLSSESTVSRIRTEHFPLTLESARPSHTSQYLCASSESHQGGKFFGPGTRLTVL.

V gene TRBV7-8 combines with J gene TRBJ2-6; 8 bases match TRBD1. The CDR3 contains 18 residues. V lost 5 bases to trimming and J lost 3 bases; unmatched junction nucleotides: 12. Looked up from germline, CDR1 is SGHVS and CDR2 is FQNEAQ. This chain's CDR3 is CASSPRRQGLSGANVLTF. The CDR3 nucleotides are TGTGCCAGCAGCCCGCGCCGACAGGGGTTGAGTGGGGCCAACGTCCTGACTTTC.

The gene calls are TRBV6-1 and TRBJ2-7; 10 bases line up with TRBD2. This CDR3 has 17 amino acids. V was clipped by 3 bases and J by 0 bases; unmatched bases: 8. CDR1 and CDR2 (germline): MNHNS, SASEGT. The CDR3 reads CASSELASGGSSYEQYF. For the CDR3, the DNA is TGTGCCAGCAGTGAGCTGGCTAGCGGGGGTAGCTCCTACGAGCAGTACTTC.

This clone was seen only once. The chain uses TRBV5-1 and TRBJ1-3; TRBD1 matches 8 bases. The CDR3 consists of 15 residues. Germline CDR1 is SGHRS and CDR2 is YFSETQ. V dropped 3 bases and J dropped 2; count of bases not matched to a gene: 4. CDR3 amino acids: CASSSWTGPGNTIYF. CDR3 DNA: TGCGCCAGCAGCTCGTGGACAGGGCCTGGAAACACCATATATTTT.

CDR3: CASSSTGTATNTEAFF. CDR3 DNA: TGTGCCAGCAGTTCCACCGGGACAGCGACGAACACTGAAGCTTTCTTT. This chain uses TRBV7-6 with TRBJ1-1; 7 nucleotides match TRBD1. The CDR3 contains 16 residues. V shed 6 bases, J shed 1 base, and the junction held 11 bases outside the gene matches. Germline lookup yields CDR1 SGHVS and CDR2 FNYEAQ.

This clone occurred once. The chain links TRBV12-3 or TRBV12-4 to TRBJ2-1, with a tentative D call TRBD1 (5 bases). The V end lost 6 bases, the J end lost 6 bases, and 12 bases lay between the germline ends. This CDR3 has 13 amino acids. Written as DNA, the CDR3 is TGTGCCAGCAGCTCGCAAGGGGTCAATGAGCAGTTCTTC. Translation gives CASSSQGVNEQFF.

This clone occurred once. CDR3 DNA sequence: TGTGCCAGCTCACCGACAGACGGTCAGCCCCAGCATTTT. As protein: CASSPTDGQPQHF. The chain couples TRBV18 to TRBJ1-5; weak D call: TRBD1 (5 bases). Germline V CDR1 and CDR2: KGHSH, LQKENI. CDR3 length equals 13 residues. The V gene lost 3 bases and the J gene lost 6 bases, with 9 bases spanning the gap.

The rearrangement links TRBV5-5 to TRBJ1-2; TRBD1 matches at 10 bases. CDR1 SGHKS and CDR2 YYEKEE come from the germline V gene (reference sequence). The junction had 8 bases not matched to a gene; V was cut back by 2 bases and J by 4 bases. The CDR3 length is 16 residues. CDR3 sequence reads: CASSFLGTGASYGYTF. The DNA of the CDR3 is TGTGCCAGCAGCTTCCTGGGGACAGGGGCTAGCTATGGCTACACCTTC.

This chain connects TRBV6-5 to TRBJ2-3; maybe TRBD2 (5 bases). The CDR3 has 14 residues. CDR1 and CDR2 (germline): MNHEY, SVGAGI. V lost 7 bases, J lost 0 bases, and 11 bases lay in between. The CDR3 loop is CASTERTSTDTQYF. The CDR3 region has the DNA TGTGCCAGCACCGAGAGGACTAGCACAGATACGCAGTATTTT.

This chain connects TRBV7-2 to TRBJ2-2, with TRBD1 matching over 9 bases. Germline-derived CDR1 and CDR2 are SGHTA and FQGNSA. V was pared by 1 base and J by 4 bases, with 4 bases of the junction left unmatched. The CDR3 sequence is 16 residues long. The CDR3: CASSLDRGQGTGELFF. Here the CDR3 DNA reads TGTGCCAGCAGCTTAGACAGGGGGCAGGGCACCGGGGAGCTGTTTTTT.

This chain's CDR3 is CASSDKAGRGAEAFF. The CDR3 nucleotides are TGTGCCAGCAGCGACAAAGCGGGCCGGGGGGCTGAAGCTTTCTTT. The chain uses TRBV3-1 (or the pseudogene TRBV3-2) and TRBJ1-1; TRBD1 might be the D (5 bases). The germline CDR1 and CDR2 sequences are LGHDT and YNNKEL (reference sequence). V gave up 5 bases and J gave up 6 bases, with 19 bases separating them. The CDR3 totals 15 residues.

The chain combines TRBV9 with TRBJ1-3; D remains ambiguous. The V end was cut by 0 bases, the J end by 0 bases, with 10 bases between. The CDR3 consists of 16 residues. The germline CDR1 and CDR2 sequences are SGDLS and YYNGEE. The CDR3 DNA reads as TGTGCCAGCAGCGTAGAGGGAGCCCACTCTGGAAACACCATATATTTT. It encodes CASSVEGAHSGNTIYF.

V is TRBV9 and J is TRBJ2-6, with a possible D match to TRBD1 (5 bases). The germline CDR1 and CDR2 sequences are SGDLS and YYNGEE. Trimming shortened V by 3 bases and J by 0 bases, and 13 bases separated the two germline ends. This CDR3 region has 17 residues. The CDR3 DNA follows: TGTGCCAGCAGCGCTGCCCCTCAGGGCTCTGGGGCCAACGTCCTGACTTTC. Amino acids: CASSAAPQGSGANVLTF.

The CDR3 sequence: CAISPTGRLSGNTIYF. CDR3 nucleotides: TGTGCCATCAGCCCGACAGGGCGCCTCTCTGGAAACACCATATATTTT. This sequence joins TRBV10-3 and TRBJ1-3, with 7 bases that match TRBD1. Germline V gene data show CDR1 as ENHRY and CDR2 as SYGVKD. J gave up 0 bases and V 6 bases, and 8 bases lay outside the gene matches. CDR3 length: 16 amino acids.

This clone was counted a single time. The chain carries TRBV6-4 and TRBJ1-5, with 8 bases that match TRBD1. CDR1 is MRHNA and CDR2 is SNTAGT in the germline V gene. This CDR3 is built from 16 residues. Trimming removed 3 bases from V and 4 bases from J; junction bases left unmatched: 8. The CDR3 coding sequence is TGTGCCAGCAGTGAACAGGACAGGGTGGGGAATCAGCCCCAGCATTTT. It specifies CASSEQDRVGNQPQHF.

This clone was observed many times. The rearrangement joins TRBV5-1 to TRBJ2-7; the match to TRBD2 covers 14 bases. Germline V gene data show CDR1 as SGHRS and CDR2 as YFSETQ. The ends lost 4 bases at V and 7 bases at J; junction bases unmatched: 4. This CDR3 has 14 residues. The CDR3 bases are TGCGCCAGCAGCGGACTAGCGGGGGGAAGGGAGCAGTACTTC. Translating it yields CASSGLAGGREQYF.

The rearrangement uses TRBV5-1 and TRBJ2-2; 11 nucleotides match TRBD2. V shed 5 bases, J shed 6 bases, and the junction held 6 bases outside the gene matches. This CDR3 is built from 15 residues. The germline gives CDR1 SGHRS, CDR2 YFSETQ. The CDR3 sequence is CASSSTSGVPGELFF. CDR3 sequence (DNA): TGCGCCAGCAGTTCGACTAGCGGGGTTCCCGGGGAGCTGTTTTTT.

The chain links TRBV9 to TRBJ1-1; 7 bases line up with TRBD1. CDR3 length equals 16 residues. CDR1 is SGDLS and CDR2 is YYNGEE in the germline V gene. V shed 3 bases and J 7 bases; nucleotides not matched to a gene: 15. The CDR3 DNA reads as TGTGCCAGCAGCGCCGACGCCGGGACAGTAGTTGGTGAAGCTTTCTTT. Translation gives CASSADAGTVVGEAFF. The full variable domain, its missing parts supplied by reference TRBV9 and TRBJ1-1, is DSGVTQTPKHLITATGQRVTLRCSPRSGDLSVYWYQQSLDQGLQFLIQYYNGEERAKGNILERFSAQQFPDLHSELNLSSLELGDSALYFCASSADAGTVVGEAFFGQGTRLTVV.

The chain carries TRBV2 and TRBJ2-2; D possibly corresponds to TRBD2 (6 bases). The CDR3 covers 13 residues. Trimming stripped 10 bases from V and 6 bases from J, with 15 bases between. Germline V gene sequence: CDR1 SNHLY, CDR2 FYNNEI. For the CDR3, the DNA is TGTGCCACCGCCCCACTAGCTGCCGGGGAGCTGTTTTTT. Translation: CATAPLAAGELFF.